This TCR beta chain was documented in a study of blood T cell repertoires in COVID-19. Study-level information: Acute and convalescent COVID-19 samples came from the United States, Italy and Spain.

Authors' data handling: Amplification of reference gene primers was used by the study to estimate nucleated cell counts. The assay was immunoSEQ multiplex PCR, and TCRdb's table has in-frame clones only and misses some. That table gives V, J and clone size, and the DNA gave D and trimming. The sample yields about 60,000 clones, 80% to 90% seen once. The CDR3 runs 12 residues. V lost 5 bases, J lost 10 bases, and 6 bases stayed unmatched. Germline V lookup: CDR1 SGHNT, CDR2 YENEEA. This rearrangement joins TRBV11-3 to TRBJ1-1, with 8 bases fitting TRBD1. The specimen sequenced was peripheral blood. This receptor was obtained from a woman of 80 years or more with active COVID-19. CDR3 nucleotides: TGTGCCAGCAGCCCACGGACAGGGAGAGCTTTCTTT. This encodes CASSPRTGRAFF. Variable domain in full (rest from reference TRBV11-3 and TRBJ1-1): EAGVVQSPRYKIIEKKQPVAFWCNPISGHNTLYWYLQNLGQGPELLIRYENEEAVDDSQLPKDRFSAERLKGVDSTLKIQPAELGDSAVYLCASSPRTGRAFFGQGTRLTVV.